This entry is about one T cell receptor (beta chain). This clonotype came up many times. It lacks a known antigen. No per-base quality is available; no much larger clone lies one base away. From the cysteine up to the phenylalanine, the CDR3 has a length of 13 residues. Left in the record is the CDR3 DNA by itself, 39 bases read in frame from the first base. CDR1 and CDR2, per the germline V gene, are SGHTA and FQGNSA. Trimming removed 5 bases from V and 4 bases from J, leaving 12 bases between the germline ends. This specimen belongs to a study of T cells after yellow fever vaccination (dated by TCRdb to about 2019). About the full investigation: The SMART-Seq v4 Ultra Low Input RNA kit was used to prepare libraries from fractions with low cell numbers. To follow T-cell clones before and after both primary and booster YFV17D yellow fever vaccination, bulk TCR alpha and beta repertoires underwent longitudinal sequencing. Bulk PBMC replicates and cell subsets were isolated from blood drawn at multiple timepoints before and after both primary and secondary immunization. Two healthy male donors, one aged 18 to 30 and one aged 30 to 40 years, made up the cohort. Beyond this particular receptor, the publication reports: The secondary T-cell response was found to be weaker but faster than the primary response, with a peak reached on day 5 rather than on day 15. A small share of clonotypes occurred in both CD4 and CD8 compartments, likely arising from convergent recombination. Computational filtering was required because FACS-sorted repertoires could contain abundant contaminating clonotypes from the bulk population. Only a couple of donors were included in the study, so the extent to which the findings can be generalized is limited. After the booster, most of the clones that had expanded following primary vaccination were detected again (around 95% of CD4 and around 90% of CD8), which suggests that memory was broadly maintained.

According to the study, the label for this sample's treatment or condition signals: live attenuated yellow fever vaccine strain. Two biological replicates of bulk PBMCs were collected at each blood-draw timepoint. A standard Ficoll-Paque protocol was used to isolate PBMCs from peripheral blood. RNA was extracted with TriZol from bulk PBMCs, CD4 and CD8 fractions, and dextramer-positive and dextramer-negative fractions. TCR cDNA was made using 5'RACE template switching, a step that added a universal primer site and unique molecular identifiers. Priming for cDNA synthesis came from both the TCR alpha and TCR beta constant segments. Library amplification involved two PCR steps, and the second step added sample barcodes and sequencing adapters. Sequencing of libraries was performed on Illumina HiSeq 2500 (2x100 bp) or NovaSeq (2x150 bp). The original pipeline was this. Reads were demultiplexed and collapsed into UMI consensus sequences with MIGEC, and V(D)J alignment was performed with MiXCR. Using edgeR on replicate PBMC samples, clonotypes were called vaccine-responding if FDR was below 0.01 and the log2 fold change was above 5 up to day 15. CD4 or CD8 identity was assigned to each bulk clonotype according to whether the clonotype was present at higher abundance in the sequenced CD4 repertoire or the sequenced CD8 repertoire. TCRdb reworked the public reads: Q25 trimming with fastp, MiXCR clone assembly, productive beta chains retained. Each entry is one CDR3 protein sequence, shown with its most common DNA and genes. The V and J calls and clone size come from TCRdb's table, not from the authors' own analysis. This sample is represented by 500,000 to 650,000 distinct CDR3 sequences; 10% to 15% of them were singletons. The ten top clones hold 15% of the sample.

Sequencing was performed on PBMCs, taken on the day of the yellow fever booster vaccination. Recombination linked TRBV7-2 to TRBJ2-7; the best D guess is TRBD1, with 5 bases matching. The clonotype comes from a man younger than 45 who received the YFV17D yellow fever vaccine. The CDR3 protein sequence reads: CASSPPAGYEQYF. Read as DNA, the sequence is TGTGCCAGCAGCCCGCCCGCAGGGTACGAGCAGTACTTC.